The rows below give T cell receptor beta chains drawn from one sample of a study of CD8 T cells in ankylosing spondylitis. TCRdb re-called the 5' RACE reads through MiXCR, storing one row per CDR3 protein. The table shows over 450,000 distinct CDR3 sequences, with approximately 12% occurring only once. Sequenced material: blood, either unsorted or a sorted T cell fraction (not recorded which). The origin of the receptors is a male donor with ankylosing spondylitis. CDR3s include the opening cysteine and the closing phenylalanine or tryptophan. Each record gives: V gene, D gene, J gene, clone size, CDR3 protein, CDR3 DNA. A D gene is named only where the DNA matches it firmly. Not every row has a clone size; where given, it reads once, few, many or a size class.

>TRBV13|TRBD1|TRBJ2-1|many
CASSPWDRGFNEQFF
TGTGCCAGCAGCCCCTGGGACAGGGGATTCAATGAGCAGTTCTTC
>TRBV7-2|TRBD1|TRBJ1-2|few
CASSSYSTGTDYGYTF
TGTGCCAGCAGCTCCTATTCCACCGGGACAGACTATGGCTACACCTTC
>TRBV20-1|TRBD1|TRBJ1-1|NA
CSAKLSPGQGNTEAFF
TGCAGTGCTAAACTCTCTCCGGGACAGGGCAACACTGAAGCTTTCTTT
>TRBV7-2|NA|TRBJ2-7|few
CASSLVGTANEQYF
TGTGCCAGCAGCTTAGTGGGGACCGCTAACGAGCAGTACTTC
>TRBV4-2|TRBD1|TRBJ1-2|NA
CASSQGGGQGAVYGYTF
TGTGCCAGCAGCCAAGGGGGGGGACAGGGGGCTGTCTATGGCTACACCTTC
>TRBV29-1|TRBD1|TRBJ1-4|NA
CSVARGVEKLFF
TGCAGCGTTGCCAGGGGGGTGGAAAAACTGTTTTTT
>TRBV29-1|NA|TRBJ1-2|NA
CSVTLRGLNYGYTF
TGCAGCGTGACTCTGAGGGGCTTAAATTATGGCTACACCTTC
>TRBV24-1|NA|TRBJ1-5|NA
CATSDRDGGNQPQHF
TGTGCCACCAGTGACCGGGACGGAGGCAATCAGCCCCAGCATTTT
>TRBV11-2|TRBD2|TRBJ2-5|NA
CASSFGLAGGPRQETQYF
TGTGCCAGCAGCTTCGGACTAGCGGGAGGCCCACGTCAAGAGACCCAGTACTTC
>TRBV7-2|NA|TRBJ1-2|few
CASSLEVVSQGTF
TGTGCCAGCAGCTTAGAGGTAGTCAGCCAGGGAACCTTC
>TRBV11-3|TRBD1|TRBJ2-3|few
CASSPRQGTPQYF
TGTGCCAGCAGCCCAAGACAGGGGACGCCGCAGTATTTT
>TRBV11-1|NA|TRBJ1-1|NA
CASSSDRTEAFF
TGTGCCAGCAGCTCGGACCGCACTGAAGCTTTCTTT
>TRBV3-1|NA|TRBJ2-1|NA
CASSQVASYNEQFF
TGTGCCAGCAGCCAAGTCGCCTCCTACAATGAGCAGTTCTTC
>TRBV6-1|TRBD1|TRBJ2-1|NA
CASSPRTSGGKYNEQFF
TGTGCCAGCAGTCCCCGAACGTCAGGGGGCAAGTACAATGAGCAGTTCTTC
>TRBV5-1|NA|TRBJ1-5|many
CASSLDGISNQPQHF
TGCGCCAGCAGCTTGGATGGGATCAGCAATCAGCCCCAGCATTTT
>TRBV29-1|NA|TRBJ2-3|few
CSVEGSQRFADTQYF
TGCAGCGTTGAGGGGTCTCAGCGGTTCGCAGATACGCAGTATTTT
>TRBV10-1|NA|TRBJ2-5|many
CASSEALGTPQETQYF
TGCGCCAGCAGTGAAGCCCTCGGGACTCCTCAAGAGACCCAGTACTTC
>TRBV29-1|NA|TRBJ2-7|medium-sized
CSVEGGTTYEQYF
TGCAGCGTTGAAGGCGGGACAACCTACGAGCAGTACTTC
>TRBV5-1|NA|TRBJ1-1|NA
CASSRQGSANTEAFF
TGCGCCAGCAGTCGTCAGGGGTCAGCGAACACTGAAGCTTTCTTT
>TRBV5-1|NA|TRBJ2-3|few
CASSLNSPDTQYF
TGCGCCAGCAGCTTGAATTCCCCAGATACGCAGTATTTT
>TRBV4-1|NA|TRBJ1-3|NA
CASSQDFPGRNTIYF
TGCGCCAGCAGCCAAGATTTCCCGGGCCGAAACACCATATATTTT
>TRBV13|NA|TRBJ2-7|few
CASSKPGRILLHEQYF
TGTGCCAGCAGCAAACCGGGACGTATTCTCCTCCACGAGCAGTACTTC
>TRBV10-3|TRBD1|TRBJ1-1|NA
CAISDPGQALNTEAFF
TGTGCCATCAGTGATCCTGGACAGGCTCTGAACACTGAAGCTTTCTTT
>TRBV5-1|NA|TRBJ2-3|NA
CASSLGREWTDTQYF
TGCGCCAGCAGCTTGGGACGGGAGTGGACAGATACGCAGTATTTT
>TRBV5-1|TRBD1|TRBJ2-2|few
CASSETGSTGELFF
TGCGCCAGCAGCGAGACAGGGTCCACCGGGGAGCTGTTTTTT
>TRBV12-3/TRBV12-4|NA|TRBJ2-7|few
CASSLPPMGEGSYEQYF
TGTGCCAGCAGCTTACCCCCAATGGGGGAAGGATCCTACGAGCAGTACTTC
>TRBV1|NA|TRBJ2-7|few
CTPTHEQYF
TGCACCCCAACTCACGAGCAGTACTTC
>TRBV29-1|NA|TRBJ1-5|many
CSVKTSNQPQHF
TGCAGCGTGAAGACAAGCAATCAGCCCCAGCATTTT
>TRBV10-3|TRBD2|TRBJ2-7|NA
CAIRVNRASGPYEQYF
TGTGCCATCAGAGTAAATAGGGCTAGCGGCCCCTACGAGCAGTACTTC
>TRBV7-8|NA|TRBJ2-2|NA
CASGPTGAGTGELFF
TGTGCCAGTGGGCCGACGGGCGCCGGCACCGGGGAGCTGTTTTTT
>TRBV20-1|TRBD2|TRBJ2-3|few
CSAPGTTFSDTQYF
TGCAGTGCCCCCGGGACTACGTTCAGTGATACGCAGTATTTT
>TRBV18|NA|TRBJ2-1|many
CASSSGTEQFF
TGTGCCAGCTCGTCCGGGACCGAGCAGTTCTTC
>TRBV27|TRBD1|TRBJ2-7|NA
CASSLQGQGLYEQYF
TGTGCCAGCAGTTTACAGGGACAGGGGCTCTACGAGCAGTACTTC
>TRBV3-1|NA|TRBJ2-2|many
CASSQPLQISGGELFF
TGTGCCAGCAGCCAACCTCTGCAGATCTCTGGCGGGGAGCTGTTTTTT
>TRBV5-1|TRBD1|TRBJ2-7|NA
CASSAPGQGLYEQYF
TGCGCCAGCAGCGCACCGGGACAGGGACTGTACGAGCAGTACTTC
>TRBV15|NA|TRBJ1-1|many
CATSRGRGFTEAFF
TGTGCCACCAGCAGAGGCAGGGGATTCACTGAAGCTTTCTTT
>TRBV12-3/TRBV12-4|TRBD1|TRBJ1-5|many
CASSSTGAPEPQHF
TGTGCCAGCAGTTCGACAGGGGCTCCAGAGCCCCAGCATTTT
>TRBV20-1|NA|TRBJ2-1|NA
CSAARGAFNEQFF
TGCAGTGCCGCCAGGGGCGCTTTCAATGAGCAGTTCTTC
>TRBV12-3/TRBV12-4|NA|TRBJ1-5|many
CASSRGGPQHF
TGTGCCAGCAGCCGTGGTGGTCCCCAGCATTTT
>TRBV11-2|TRBD2|TRBJ2-1|few
CASRQGLANEQFF
TGTGCCAGCAGGCAAGGACTAGCGAATGAGCAGTTCTTC
>TRBV20-1|TRBD2|TRBJ2-3|NA
CSARVIGGRARTDTQYF
TGCAGTGCTAGGGTTATTGGCGGGAGGGCCCGCACAGATACGCAGTATTTT
>TRBV20-1|NA|TRBJ2-1|NA
CSAHNARSSYNEQFF
TGCAGTGCCCACAACGCCCGGAGCTCCTACAATGAGCAGTTCTTC
>TRBV12-3/TRBV12-4|NA|TRBJ2-2|few
CASHAGTTGELFF
TGTGCCAGCCACGCAGGGACCACCGGGGAGCTGTTTTTT
>TRBV4-2|NA|TRBJ1-2|few
CASSQEKSNYGYTF
TGTGCCAGCAGCCAAGAAAAGAGTAACTATGGCTACACCTTC
>TRBV7-2|TRBD2|TRBJ2-1|few
CASSRRRTSGINEQFF
TGTGCCAGCAGCCGAAGGAGGACTAGCGGGATCAATGAGCAGTTCTTC
>TRBV20-1|NA|TRBJ2-3|few
CSASQPTDTQYF
TGCAGTGCTTCCCAACCCACAGATACGCAGTATTTT